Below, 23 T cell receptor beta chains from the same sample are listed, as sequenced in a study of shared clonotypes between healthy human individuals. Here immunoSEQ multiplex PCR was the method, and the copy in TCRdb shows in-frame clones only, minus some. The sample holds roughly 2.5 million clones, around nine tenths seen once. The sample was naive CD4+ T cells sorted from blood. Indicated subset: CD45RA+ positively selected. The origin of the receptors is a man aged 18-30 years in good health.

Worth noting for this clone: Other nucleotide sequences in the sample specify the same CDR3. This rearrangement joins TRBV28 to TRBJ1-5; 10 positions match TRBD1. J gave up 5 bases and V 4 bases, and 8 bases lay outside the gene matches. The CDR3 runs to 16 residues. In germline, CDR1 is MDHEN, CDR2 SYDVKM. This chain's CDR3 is CASSSPGQGLDQPQHF. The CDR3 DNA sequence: TGTGCCAGCAGTTCCCCGGGACAGGGGTTGGATCAGCCCCAGCATTTT. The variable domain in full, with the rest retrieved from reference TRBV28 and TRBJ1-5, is DVKVTQSSRYLVKRTGEKVFLECVQDMDHENMFWYRQDPGLGLRLIYFSYDVKMKEKGDIPEGYSVSREKKERFSLILESASTNQTSMYLCASSSPGQGLDQPQHFGDGTRLSIL.

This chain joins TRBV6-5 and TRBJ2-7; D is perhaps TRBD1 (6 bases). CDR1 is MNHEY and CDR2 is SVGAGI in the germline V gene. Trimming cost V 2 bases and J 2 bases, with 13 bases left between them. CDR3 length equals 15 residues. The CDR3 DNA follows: TGTGCCAGCAGTTACCAGACAGGACAACCCTACGAGCAGTACTTC. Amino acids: CASSYQTGQPYEQYF.

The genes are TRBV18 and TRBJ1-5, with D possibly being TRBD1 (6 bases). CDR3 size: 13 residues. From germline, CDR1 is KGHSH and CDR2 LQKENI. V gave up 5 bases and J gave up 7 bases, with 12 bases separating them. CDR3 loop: CASSEDRTQPQHF. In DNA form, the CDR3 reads TGTGCCAGCTCAGAGGACAGAACGCAGCCCCAGCATTTT. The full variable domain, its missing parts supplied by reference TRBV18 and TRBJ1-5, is NAGVMQNPRHLVRRRGQEARLRCSPMKGHSHVYWYRQLPEEGLKFMVYLQKENIIDESGMPKERFSAEFPKEGPSILRIQQVVRGDSAAYFCASSEDRTQPQHFGDGTRLSIL.

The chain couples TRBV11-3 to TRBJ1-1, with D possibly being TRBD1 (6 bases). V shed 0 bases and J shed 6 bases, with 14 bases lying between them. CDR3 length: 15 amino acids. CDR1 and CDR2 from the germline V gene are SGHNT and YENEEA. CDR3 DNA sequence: TGTGCCAGCAGCTTAGATTGGGGGCCAGAGGCTGAAGCTTTCTTT. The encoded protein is CASSLDWGPEAEAFF.

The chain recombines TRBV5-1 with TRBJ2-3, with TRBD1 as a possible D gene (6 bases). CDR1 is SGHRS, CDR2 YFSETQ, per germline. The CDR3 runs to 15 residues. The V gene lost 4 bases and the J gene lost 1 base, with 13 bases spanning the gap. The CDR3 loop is CASSTRTDRTDTQYF. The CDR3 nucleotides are TGCGCCAGCAGCACCCGGACAGACCGCACAGATACGCAGTATTTT. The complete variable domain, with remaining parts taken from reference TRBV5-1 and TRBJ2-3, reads KAGVTQTPRYLIKTRGQQVTLSCSPISGHRSVSWYQQTPGQGLQFLFEYFSETQRNKGNFPGRFSGRQFSNSRSEMNVSTLELGDSALYLCASSTRTDRTDTQYFGPGTRLTVL.

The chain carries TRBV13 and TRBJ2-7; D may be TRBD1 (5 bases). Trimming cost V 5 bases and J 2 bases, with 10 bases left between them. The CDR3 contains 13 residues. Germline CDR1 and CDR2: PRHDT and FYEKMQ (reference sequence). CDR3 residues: CASSQEGAYEQYF. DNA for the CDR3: TGTGCCAGCAGCCAAGAAGGGGCCTACGAGCAGTACTTC. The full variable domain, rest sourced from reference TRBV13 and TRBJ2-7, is AAGVIQSPRHLIKEKRETATLKCYPIPRHDTVYWYQQGPGQDPQFLISFYEKMQSDKGSIPDRFSAQQFSDYHSELNMSSLELGDSALYFCASSQEGAYEQYFGPGTRLTVT.

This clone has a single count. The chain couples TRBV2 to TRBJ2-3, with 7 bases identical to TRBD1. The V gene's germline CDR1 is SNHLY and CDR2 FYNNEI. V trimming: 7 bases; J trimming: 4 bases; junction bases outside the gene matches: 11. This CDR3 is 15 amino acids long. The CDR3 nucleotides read TGTGCCAGCAATGCCACGGGGACAGCTTCAGATACGCAGTATTTT. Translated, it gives CASNATGTASDTQYF. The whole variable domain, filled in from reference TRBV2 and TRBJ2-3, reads EPEVTQTPSHQVTQMGQEVILRCVPISNHLYFYWYRQILGQKVEFLVSFYNNEISEKSEIFDDQFSVERPDGSNFTLKIRSTKLEDSAMYFCASNATGTASDTQYFGPGTRLTVL.

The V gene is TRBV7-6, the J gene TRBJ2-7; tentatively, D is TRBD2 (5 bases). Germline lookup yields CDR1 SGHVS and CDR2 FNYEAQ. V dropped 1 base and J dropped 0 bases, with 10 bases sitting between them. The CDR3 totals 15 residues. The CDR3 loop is CASSLGSGTSYEQYF. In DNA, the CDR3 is TGTGCCAGCAGCTTAGGGAGCGGCACCTCCTACGAGCAGTACTTC.

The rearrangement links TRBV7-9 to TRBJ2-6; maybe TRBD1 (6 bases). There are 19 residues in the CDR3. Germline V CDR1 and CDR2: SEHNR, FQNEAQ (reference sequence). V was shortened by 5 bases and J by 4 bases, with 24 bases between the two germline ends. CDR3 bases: TGTGCCAGCAGCATCCTACAGGGCGCTTGGGCAGGGGGGGCCAACGTCCTGACTTTC. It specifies CASSILQGAWAGGANVLTF.

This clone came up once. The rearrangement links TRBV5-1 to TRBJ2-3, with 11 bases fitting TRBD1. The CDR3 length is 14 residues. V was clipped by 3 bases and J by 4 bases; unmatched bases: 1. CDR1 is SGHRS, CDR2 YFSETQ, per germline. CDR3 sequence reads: CASSWGQGADTQYF. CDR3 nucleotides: TGCGCCAGCAGCTGGGGACAGGGGGCAGATACGCAGTATTTT.

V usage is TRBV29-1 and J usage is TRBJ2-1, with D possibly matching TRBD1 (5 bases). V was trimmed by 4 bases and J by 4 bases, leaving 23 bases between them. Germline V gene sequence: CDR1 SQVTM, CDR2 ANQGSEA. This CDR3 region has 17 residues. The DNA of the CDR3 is TGCAGCGTTGTAAGGGGCTCAAAGGATCCGGAATACAATGAGCAGTTCTTC. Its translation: CSVVRGSKDPEYNEQFF.

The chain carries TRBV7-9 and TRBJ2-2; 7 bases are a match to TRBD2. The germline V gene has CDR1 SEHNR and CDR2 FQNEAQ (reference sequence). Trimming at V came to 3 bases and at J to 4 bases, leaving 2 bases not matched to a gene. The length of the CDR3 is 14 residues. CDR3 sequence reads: CASSLASGTGELFF. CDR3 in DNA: TGTGCCAGCAGCTTGGCTAGCGGCACCGGGGAGCTGTTTTTT. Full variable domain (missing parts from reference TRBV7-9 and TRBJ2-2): DTGVSQNPRHKITKRGQNVTFRCDPISEHNRLYWYRQTLGQGPEFLTYFQNEAQLEKSRLLSDRFSAERPKGSFSTLEIQRTEQGDSAMYLCASSLASGTGELFFGEGSRLTVL.

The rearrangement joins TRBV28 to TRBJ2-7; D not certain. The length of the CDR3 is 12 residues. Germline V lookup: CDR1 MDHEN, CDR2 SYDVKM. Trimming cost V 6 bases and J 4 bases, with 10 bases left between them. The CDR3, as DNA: TGTGCCAGCAGCTCCCAGCTGTACGAGCAGTACTTC. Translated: CASSSQLYEQYF.

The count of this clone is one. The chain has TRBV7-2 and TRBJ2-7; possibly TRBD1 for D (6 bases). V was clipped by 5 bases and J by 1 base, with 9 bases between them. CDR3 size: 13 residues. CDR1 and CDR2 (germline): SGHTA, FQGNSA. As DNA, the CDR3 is TGTGCCAGCAGCCCGGGACATTCCTACGAGCAGTACTTC. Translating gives CASSPGHSYEQYF.

The CDR3 bases are TGCAGTGCTAGAGGGGTCCAGCAGTTCTTC. Residues: CSARGVQQFF. The rearrangement joins TRBV20-1 to TRBJ2-1; no clear D. Germline loops: CDR1 DFQATT, CDR2 SNEGSKA (reference sequence). The length of the CDR3 is 10 residues. V was trimmed by 1 base and J by 11 bases, leaving 6 bases between them.

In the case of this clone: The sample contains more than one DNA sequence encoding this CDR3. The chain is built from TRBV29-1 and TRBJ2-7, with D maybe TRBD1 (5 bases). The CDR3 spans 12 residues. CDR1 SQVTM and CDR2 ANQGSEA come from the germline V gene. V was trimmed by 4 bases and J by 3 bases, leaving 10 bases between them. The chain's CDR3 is CSVGTSFYEQYF. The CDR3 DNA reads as TGCAGCGTTGGGACAAGCTTCTACGAGCAGTACTTC.

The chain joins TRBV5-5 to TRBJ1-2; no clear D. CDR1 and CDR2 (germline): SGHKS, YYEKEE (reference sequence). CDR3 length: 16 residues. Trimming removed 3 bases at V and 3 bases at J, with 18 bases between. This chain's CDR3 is CASSWARALSDYGYTF. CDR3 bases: TGTGCCAGCAGCTGGGCCCGAGCGCTCAGCGACTATGGCTACACCTTC.

The DNA of the CDR3 is TGCGCCAGCCGGGACGGCAGAAATTCACCCCTCCACTTT. This translates into CASRDGRNSPLHF. This chain joins TRBV5-1 and TRBJ1-6, with D perhaps TRBD1 (5 bases). V lost 7 bases to trimming and J lost 7 bases, with 12 bases between them. The CDR3 totals 13 residues. The germline V gene encodes CDR1 SGHRS and CDR2 YFSETQ.

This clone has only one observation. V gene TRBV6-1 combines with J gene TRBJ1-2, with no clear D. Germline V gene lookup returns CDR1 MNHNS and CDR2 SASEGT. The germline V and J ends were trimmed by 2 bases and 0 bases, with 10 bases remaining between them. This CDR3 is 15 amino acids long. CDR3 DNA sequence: TGTGCCAGCAGTGAATGGAAAGATGCTAACTATGGCTACACCTTC. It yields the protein CASSEWKDANYGYTF.

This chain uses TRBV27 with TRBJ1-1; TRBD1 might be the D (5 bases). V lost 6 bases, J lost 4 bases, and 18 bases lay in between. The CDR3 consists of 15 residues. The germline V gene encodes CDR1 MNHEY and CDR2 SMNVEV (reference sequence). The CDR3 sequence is CASRTGTNYFTEAFF. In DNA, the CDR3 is TGTGCCAGCAGGACCGGGACGAATTATTTCACTGAAGCTTTCTTT.

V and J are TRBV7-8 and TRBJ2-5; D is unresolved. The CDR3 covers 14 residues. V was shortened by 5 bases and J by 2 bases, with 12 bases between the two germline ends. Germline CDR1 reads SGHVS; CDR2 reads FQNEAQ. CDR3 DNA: TGTGCCAGCAGCCCAACTTCTGGACAAGAGACCCAGTACTTC. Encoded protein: CASSPTSGQETQYF.

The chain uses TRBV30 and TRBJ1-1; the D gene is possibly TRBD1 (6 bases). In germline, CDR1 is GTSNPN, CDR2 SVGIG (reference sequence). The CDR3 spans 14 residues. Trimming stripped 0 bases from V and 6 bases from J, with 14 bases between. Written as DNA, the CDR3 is TGTGCCTGGAGTGTACAGGGCGGGTTCGCTGAAGCTTTCTTT. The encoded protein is CAWSVQGGFAEAFF.

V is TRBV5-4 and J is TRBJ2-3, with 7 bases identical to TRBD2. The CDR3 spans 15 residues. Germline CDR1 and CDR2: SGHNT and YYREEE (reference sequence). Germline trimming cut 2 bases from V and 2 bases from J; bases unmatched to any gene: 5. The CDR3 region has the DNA TGTGCCAGCAGCTTAGGGGACTACTACACAGATACGCAGTATTTT. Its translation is CASSLGDYYTDTQYF. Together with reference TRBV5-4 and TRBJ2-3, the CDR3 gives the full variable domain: ETGVTQSPTHLIKTRGQQVTLRCSSQSGHNTVSWYQQALGQGPQFIFQYYREEENGRGNFPPRFSGLQFPNYSSELNVNALELDDSALYLCASSLGDYYTDTQYFGPGTRLTVL.